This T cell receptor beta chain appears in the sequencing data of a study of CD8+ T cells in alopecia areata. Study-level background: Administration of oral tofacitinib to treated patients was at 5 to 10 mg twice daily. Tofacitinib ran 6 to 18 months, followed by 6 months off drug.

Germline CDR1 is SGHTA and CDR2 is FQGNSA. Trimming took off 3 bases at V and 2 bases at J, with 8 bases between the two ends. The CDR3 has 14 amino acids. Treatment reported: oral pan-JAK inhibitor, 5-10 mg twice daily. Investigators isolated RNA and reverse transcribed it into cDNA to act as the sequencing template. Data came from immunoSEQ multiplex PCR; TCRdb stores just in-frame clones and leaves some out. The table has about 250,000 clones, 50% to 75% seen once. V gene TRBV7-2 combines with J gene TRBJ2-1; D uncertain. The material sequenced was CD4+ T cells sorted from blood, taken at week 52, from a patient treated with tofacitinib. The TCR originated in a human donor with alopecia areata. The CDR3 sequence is CASSFAGAYNEQFF. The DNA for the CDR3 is TGTGCCAGCAGCTTTGCTGGAGCCTACAATGAGCAGTTCTTC.